The 27 T cell receptor beta chains reported below all come from one sample, sequenced in a study of control samples from healthy donors and cancer patients. Only in-frame clones appear in the TCRdb table, and some are missing; sequencing was by immunoSEQ multiplex PCR. The sample contains about 180,000 clones, nearly 90% of which appear only once. Sequencing was done on a sample of blood. These receptors were collected from a woman in her 50s in good health.

This chain connects TRBV19 to TRBJ2-7, with D perhaps TRBD2 (6 bases). Germline V gene data show CDR1 as LNHDA and CDR2 as SQIVND (reference sequence). This CDR3 comprises 14 residues. Trimming stripped 4 bases from V and 6 bases from J, with 16 bases between. This CDR3 is CASSTLEGVSEQYF. DNA for the CDR3: TGTGCCAGTAGTACCTTGGAGGGAGTAAGCGAGCAGTACTTC.

The chain has TRBV29-1 and TRBJ1-2; tentatively, D is TRBD1 (6 bases). Germline V gene data show CDR1 as SQVTM and CDR2 as ANQGSEA. The CDR3 sequence is 13 residues long. With 6 bases removed from V and 5 bases from J, the gap between germline ends came to 16 bases. CDR3: CSVLRTGTYGYTF. The CDR3 DNA reads as TGCAGCGTACTTCGAACAGGGACGTATGGCTACACCTTC.

This chain connects TRBV4-1 to TRBJ2-7, with D possibly TRBD2 on 6 matching bases. V gave up 4 bases and J gave up 0 bases, with 19 bases separating them. Germline CDR1 MGHRA, CDR2 YSYEKL. The CDR3 is 17 residues long. The CDR3 DNA reads TGCGCCAGCAGCCTAGCATTACTCCGGGACTTCTCCTACGAGCAGTACTTC. This gives the protein CASSLALLRDFSYEQYF.

In the case of this clone: The sample carries other DNA sequences with the same CDR3. The chain has TRBV5-6 and TRBJ1-3, with D maybe TRBD1 (5 bases). CDR1 and CDR2 from the germline V gene are SGHDT and YYEEEE. V gave up 3 bases and J gave up 0 bases, with 10 bases separating them. The CDR3 is 15 amino acids. Here the CDR3 DNA reads TGTGCCAGCAGCTCAGACAGTAGCTCTGGAAACACCATATATTTT. The encoded protein is CASSSDSSSGNTIYF.

The V and J genes are TRBV18 and TRBJ1-5, with a weak D call TRBD1 (5 bases). Trimming removed 6 bases at V and 0 bases at J, with 15 bases between. The V gene's germline CDR1 is KGHSH and CDR2 LQKENI. The CDR3 is made up of 16 amino acids. CDR3 coding DNA: TGTGCCAGCTCCGGGGGTGAGGGCCATAGCAATCAGCCCCAGCATTTT. Encoded protein: CASSGGEGHSNQPQHF.

The rearrangement joins TRBV20-1 to TRBJ2-1; 8 nucleotides agree with TRBD1. Germline V gene sequence: CDR1 DFQATT, CDR2 SNEGSKA (reference sequence). CDR3 length: 15 amino acids. Trimming at V came to 3 bases and at J to 3 bases, leaving 7 bases not matched to a gene. CDR3 DNA sequence: TGCAGTGCTAGTTCCGGGACAGGCCGCTACAATGAGCAGTTCTTC. Protein product: CSASSGTGRYNEQFF.

This clone was counted between two and nine times. The rearrangement joins TRBV5-1 to TRBJ1-4; unclear D gene. This CDR3 is 14 amino acids long. CDR1 SGHRS and CDR2 YFSETQ come from the germline V gene. Trimming took off 2 bases at V and 4 bases at J, with 9 bases between the two ends. CDR3 sequence: CASSFGGYNEKLFF. CDR3 nucleotide sequence: TGCGCCAGCAGCTTCGGCGGATATAATGAAAAACTGTTTTTT.

The V call is TRBV11-2, the J call TRBJ2-3; tentatively, D is TRBD1 (5 bases). The CDR3 runs 16 residues. Trimming removed 0 bases at V and 0 bases at J, with 10 bases between. Germline assignment: CDR1 SGHAT and CDR2 FQNNGV. The CDR3 DNA sequence: TGTGCCAGCAGCTTAGACAGGGCTCGGAGCACAGATACGCAGTATTTT. Its translation: CASSLDRARSTDTQYF. The full variable domain, completed using reference TRBV11-2 and TRBJ2-3, is EAGVAQSPRYKIIEKRQSVAFWCNPISGHATLYWYQQILGQGPKLLIQFQNNGVVDDSQLPKDRFSAERLKGVDSTLKIQPAKLEDSAVYLCASSLDRARSTDTQYFGPGTRLTVL.

The gene calls are TRBV12-5 and TRBJ2-1; 9 bases are shared with TRBD2. V was pared by 8 bases and J by 7 bases, with 12 bases of the junction left unmatched. The germline V gene encodes CDR1 LGHNT and CDR2 FRNRAP. CDR3 length equals 15 residues. The DNA of the CDR3 is TGTGCTAGTTCAGAGGATAGCGGGAGTTGGAATGAGCAGTTCTTC. Protein: CASSEDSGSWNEQFF.

The genes are TRBV30 and TRBJ1-5; a weak D match, TRBD1 (5 bases). The CDR3 is 13 amino acids. Germline CDR1 is GTSNPN and CDR2 is SVGIG (reference sequence). Trimming removed 1 base from V and 4 bases from J, with 8 bases in between. In DNA form, the CDR3 reads TGTGCCTGGAGTGGAGGGGCTAATCAGCCCCAGCATTTT. Amino acid sequence: CAWSGGANQPQHF.

This clone was counted once. The CDR3 loop reads CASSLPGTTLNEQFF. The CDR3 bases are TGTGCCAGCAGCTTGCCCGGGACTACTCTAAATGAGCAGTTCTTC. The gene calls are TRBV5-4 and TRBJ2-1, with 7 positions matching TRBD2. V dropped 1 base and J dropped 7; count of bases not matched to a gene: 8. Looked up from germline, CDR1 is SGHNT and CDR2 is YYREEE (reference sequence). CDR3 size: 15 residues. Supplemented by reference TRBV5-4 and TRBJ2-1, the full variable domain reads ETGVTQSPTHLIKTRGQQVTLRCSSQSGHNTVSWYQQALGQGPQFIFQYYREEENGRGNFPPRFSGLQFPNYSSELNVNALELDDSALYLCASSLPGTTLNEQFFGPGTRLTVL.

This clone was observed a handful of times. The chain uses TRBV7-9 and TRBJ1-3; the D gene is possibly TRBD1 (5 bases). V was cut by 5 bases and J by 4 bases, with 12 bases left in between. This CDR3 is built from 14 residues. CDR1 and CDR2 (germline): SEHNR, FQNEAQ (reference sequence). Written as DNA, the CDR3 is TGTGCCAGCAGCCCAGGGTCCCCCGGAAACACCATATATTTT. Its protein product is CASSPGSPGNTIYF.

This clone has a single count. V gene TRBV9 combines with J gene TRBJ1-1; D uncertain. The V end lost 3 bases, the J end lost 2 bases, and 8 bases lay between the germline ends. Germline lookup yields CDR1 SGDLS and CDR2 YYNGEE. This CDR3 is 13 amino acids long. The CDR3 nucleotides are TGTGCCAGCAGCGCGGAGCAAAACACTGAAGCTTTCTTT. Its protein product is CASSAEQNTEAFF.

The chain recombines TRBV7-3 with TRBJ2-3; tentative D call: TRBD2 (7 bases). Trimming removed 6 bases from V and 3 bases from J, with 19 bases in between. The CDR3 loop spans 16 amino acids. Germline CDR1 SGHTA, CDR2 FQGTGA. In DNA, the CDR3 is TGTGCCAGCAGTGATAAGAAGGGGGGGCTGACAGATACGCAGTATTTT. It translates to CASSDKKGGLTDTQYF.

This rearrangement joins TRBV7-2 to TRBJ2-3; 11 bases map to TRBD2. The J segment lost 1 base and the V segment lost 5 bases, leaving 11 bases of the junction unmatched. CDR1 SGHTA and CDR2 FQGNSA come from the germline V gene. This CDR3 comprises 18 residues. The CDR3, as DNA: TGTGCCAGCAGCCCGAGGGCACTAGCGGGGGTTGGCACAGATACGCAGTATTTT. Its protein product is CASSPRALAGVGTDTQYF.

This chain connects TRBV3-1 (or the pseudogene TRBV3-2) to TRBJ1-6, with TRBD1 as a possible D gene (5 bases). Germline assignment: CDR1 LGHDT and CDR2 YNNKEL (reference sequence). Trimming removed 4 bases from V and 11 bases from J, with 6 bases in between. This CDR3 comprises 11 residues. DNA for the CDR3: TGTGCCAGCAGCCGGGGGGCACCCCTCCACTTT. Encoded protein: CASSRGAPLHF.

V gene TRBV11-1 combines with J gene TRBJ1-6; D not certain. CDR1 is SGHAT and CDR2 is FQDESV in the germline V gene (reference sequence). V lost 1 base and J 10 bases, leaving 8 bases between the germline ends. This CDR3 comprises 13 residues. Here the CDR3 reads CASSLVEGSPLHF. The CDR3 nucleotides are TGTGCCAGCAGCTTAGTAGAGGGATCACCCCTCCACTTT.

V usage is TRBV19 and J usage is TRBJ1-2, with a tentative D call TRBD1 (5 bases). CDR3 length: 16 amino acids. The germline V gene has CDR1 LNHDA and CDR2 SQIVND (reference sequence). V shed 4 bases and J shed 1 base, with 16 bases lying between them. The CDR3 loop is CASSTRGSFNNYGYTF. The CDR3 DNA reads TGTGCCAGTAGTACTCGGGGGAGTTTCAATAACTATGGCTACACCTTC.

This chain links TRBV25-1 with TRBJ1-6; the match to TRBD1 covers 9 bases. After removal of 7 bases from V and 8 bases from J, the junction contained 9 bases not matched to a gene. CDR1 and CDR2 (germline): MGHDK, SYGVNS. This CDR3 has 15 residues. Written as DNA, the CDR3 is TGTGCCAGCACCCCGACAGGGGGATACGATTCACCCCTCCACTTT. Its protein is CASTPTGGYDSPLHF. Full variable domain (remainder filled in from reference TRBV25-1 and TRBJ1-6): EADIYQTPRYLVIGTGKKITLECSQTMGHDKMYWYQQDPGMELHLIHYSYGVNSTEKGDLSSESTVSRIRTEHFPLTLESARPSHTSQYLCASTPTGGYDSPLHFGNGTRLTVT.

This sequence joins TRBV5-4 and TRBJ2-7; perhaps TRBD1 as D (5 bases). This CDR3 spans 14 amino acids. The ends were cut back, 7 bases at V and 11 bases at J, with 25 bases in the middle. Germline V CDR1 and CDR2: SGHNT, YYREEE (reference sequence). DNA for the CDR3: TGTGCCAGCGGCTCCGGATACAGGACGATGATGGAGTACTTC. Protein product: CASGSGYRTMMEYF.

The CDR3 spells CAIGELADPNTQYF. Written as DNA, the CDR3 is TGTGCCATCGGCGAACTAGCGGACCCGAATACGCAGTATTTT. The rearrangement links TRBV10-3 to TRBJ2-3; 8 bases align to TRBD2. CDR1 ENHRY and CDR2 SYGVKD come from the germline V gene. J lost 7 bases, V lost 8 bases, and 11 bases had no gene match. The CDR3 spans 14 residues.

The V and J genes are TRBV28 and TRBJ1-3, with D perhaps matching TRBD1 (6 bases). The CDR3 length is 13 residues. V dropped 6 bases and J dropped 7 bases, with 13 bases sitting between them. Germline V gene lookup returns CDR1 MDHEN and CDR2 SYDVKM. The CDR3 region is CASRTGLRNTIYF. In DNA form, the CDR3 reads TGTGCCAGCAGGACAGGTTTAAGGAACACCATATATTTT.

CDR3 DNA sequence: TGCGCCAGCAGCTTGCACTCAAGCAGCTCCTACAATGAGCAGTTCTTC. Translation gives CASSLHSSSSYNEQFF. The V and J genes are TRBV5-1 and TRBJ2-1; D is unresolved. The V end was cut by 1 base, the J end by 0 bases, with 11 bases between. Per the germline V gene, CDR1 is SGHRS and CDR2 is YFSETQ. The CDR3 extends over 16 amino acids.

J is TRBJ2-7 and V is TRBV6-2 or TRBV6-3; D remains unclear. Germline V lookup: CDR1 MNHEY, CDR2 SVGEGT. This CDR3 has 11 amino acids. The germline V and J ends were trimmed by 5 bases and 3 bases, with 5 bases remaining between them. The CDR3 here is CASSDSYEQYF. In nucleotides, the CDR3 is TGTGCCAGCAGTGATAGCTACGAGCAGTACTTC.

The chain couples TRBV11-2 to TRBJ1-1; unclear D gene. Per germline, CDR1 SGHAT and CDR2 FQNNGV. The CDR3 contains 12 residues. V dropped 3 bases and J dropped 5 bases, with 7 bases sitting between them. CDR3 nucleotide sequence: TGTGCCAGCAGCTTGGGGATAACTGAAGCTTTCTTT. Amino acid sequence: CASSLGITEAFF. The whole variable domain, remainder taken from reference TRBV11-2 and TRBJ1-1, is EAGVAQSPRYKIIEKRQSVAFWCNPISGHATLYWYQQILGQGPKLLIQFQNNGVVDDSQLPKDRFSAERLKGVDSTLKIQPAKLEDSAVYLCASSLGITEAFFGQGTRLTVV.

The chain has TRBV6-2 or TRBV6-3 and TRBJ1-2; no firm D call. Germline CDR1 reads MNHEY; CDR2 reads SVGEGT. V dropped 2 bases and J dropped 6 bases, with 13 bases sitting between them. The CDR3 has 14 residues. CDR3: CASSYGRPRDGYTF. The CDR3 DNA sequence: TGTGCCAGCAGTTACGGGCGGCCCCGGGATGGCTACACCTTC.

In this sample, this clone turned up once. The chain has TRBV12-3 or TRBV12-4 and TRBJ1-1; no reliable D call. The CDR3 has 11 residues. V dropped 7 bases and J dropped 4 bases, with 7 bases sitting between them. CDR3 in amino acids: CASKQSTEAFF. The DNA of the CDR3 is TGTGCCAGCAAACAGAGCACTGAAGCTTTCTTT.